The sequence of this TCR beta chain was determined in a study of spatial heterogeneity in lung cancer. This clonotype is large (0.1 to 1%) in the sample. CDR1 is ENHRY, CDR2 SYGVKD, per germline. Trimming at V came to 5 bases and at J to 3 bases, leaving 12 bases not matched to a gene. The CDR3 length is 16 residues. The time point here: sample taken at primary tumor resection. One entry per CDR3 protein, called by TCRdb with MiXCR from the 5' RACE reads. The table has about 7,000 distinct CDR3 sequences, about 8.3% seen once. The receptor was isolated from a male donor with early-stage non-small cell lung cancer. J is TRBJ1-1 and V is TRBV10-3, with 7 bases aligning to TRBD1. This specimen was PBMCs, taken at surgery. CDR3 loop: CAISSRDGTEDTEAFF. CDR3 nucleotide sequence: TGTGCCATCAGTAGCAGGGATGGGACAGAAGACACTGAAGCTTTCTTT.